The 22 T cell receptor beta chains presented below share a single source sample, sequenced in a study of blood T cell repertoires in COVID-19. Assay used: immunoSEQ multiplex PCR; TCRdb lists only in-frame clones, some missing. The sample holds roughly 84,000 clones, over 80% seen once. The material sequenced was peripheral blood. The receptors were gathered from a man older than 75 with active or convalescent COVID-19.

The chain couples TRBV2 to TRBJ2-2, with TRBD2 matching 7 bases. Germline V lookup: CDR1 SNHLY, CDR2 FYNNEI. This CDR3 has 15 residues. The J segment lost 4 bases and the V segment lost 6 bases, leaving 8 bases of the junction unmatched. The CDR3, as DNA: TGTGCCAGCAGGCCTCCGGGGGGAGGCACCGGGGAGCTGTTTTTT. It translates to CASRPPGGGTGELFF.

This chain joins TRBV6-6 and TRBJ2-7, with 8 bases aligning to TRBD1. With V trimmed by 6 bases and J by 6 bases, 7 bases remained unmatched. The CDR3 length is 13 residues. CDR1 MNHNY and CDR2 SVGAGI come from the germline V gene (reference sequence). The CDR3 bases are TGTGCCAGCAGCCAACGTGACAGGGGCGAGCAGTACGTC. Encoded protein: CASSQRDRGEQYV.

The chain uses TRBV2 and TRBJ1-1; D is uncertain. The CDR3 totals 13 residues. Trimming pared 3 bases from V and 4 bases from J, leaving 9 bases between. Germline V gives CDR1 SNHLY, CDR2 FYNNEI. The CDR3 reads CASSDEEVTEAFF. The CDR3 DNA is TGTGCCAGCAGTGACGAGGAAGTCACTGAAGCTTTCTTT. Complete variable domain (other parts from reference TRBV2 and TRBJ1-1): EPEVTQTPSHQVTQMGQEVILRCVPISNHLYFYWYRQILGQKVEFLVSFYNNEISEKSEIFDDQFSVERPDGSNFTLKIRSTKLEDSAMYFCASSDEEVTEAFFGQGTRLTVV.

This clone was seen only once. The genes are TRBV29-1 and TRBJ2-5, with D tentatively TRBD2 (5 bases). The CDR3 contains 12 residues. From germline, CDR1 is SQVTM and CDR2 ANQGSEA. The germline V and J ends were trimmed by 5 bases and 5 bases, with 12 bases remaining between them. Here the CDR3 reads CSVSRGGETQYF. The CDR3 coding sequence is TGCAGCGTTAGTCGGGGTGGTGAGACCCAGTACTTC.

The chain recombines TRBV7-9 with TRBJ1-6; D uncertain. Germline CDR1 reads SEHNR; CDR2 reads FQNEAQ (reference sequence). The V gene lost 5 bases and the J gene lost 5 bases, with 7 bases spanning the gap. There are 13 residues in the CDR3. Here the CDR3 reads CASSVSDNSPLHF. CDR3 in DNA: TGTGCCAGCAGCGTATCGGATAATTCACCCCTCCACTTT.

The chain links TRBV20-1 to TRBJ1-2; TRBD1 matches 8 bases. The CDR3 runs 17 residues. Germline CDR1 and CDR2: DFQATT and SNEGSKA (reference sequence). Unmatched junction bases numbered 17, after V lost 6 bases and J lost 2 bases. CDR3 sequence: CSASLLLSDRDNYGYTF. CDR3 nucleotide sequence: TGCAGTGCCAGTCTCCTCTTATCGGACAGGGACAACTATGGCTACACCTTC.

The CDR3 bases are TGCGCCAGCAGCCAGGAGACAGTAATCAATCAGCCCCAGCATTTT. Its translation: CASSQETVINQPQHF. This chain links TRBV4-1 with TRBJ1-5, with TRBD1 as a possible D gene (5 bases). This CDR3 contains 15 residues. The V gene lost 3 bases and the J gene lost 3 bases, with 12 bases spanning the gap. From germline, CDR1 is MGHRA and CDR2 YSYEKL.

The chain recombines TRBV18 with TRBJ1-2; tentative D call: TRBD1 (6 bases). CDR1 and CDR2 (germline): KGHSH, LQKENI. V was pared by 2 bases and J by 7 bases, with 14 bases between. This CDR3 is built from 14 residues. The CDR3 protein is CASSPSGELVGYTF. The CDR3 DNA sequence: TGTGCCAGCTCACCATCAGGGGAACTGGTTGGCTACACCTTC.

This chain joins TRBV7-8 and TRBJ2-3; 10 bases are a match to TRBD2. V was pared by 2 bases and J by 2 bases, with 7 bases of the junction left unmatched. The CDR3 has 17 residues. Germline CDR1 is SGHVS and CDR2 is FQNEAQ. In nucleotides, the CDR3 is TGTGCCAGCAGCTTACGGGGGGGGACTAGCGTCACAGATACGCAGTATTTT. Protein: CASSLRGGTSVTDTQYF.

This sequence joins TRBV24-1 and TRBJ2-1; the match to TRBD1 covers 10 bases. V dropped 0 bases and J dropped 8; count of bases not matched to a gene: 3. Per the germline V gene, CDR1 is KGHDR and CDR2 is SFDVKD. The CDR3 extends over 15 amino acids. The CDR3 region is CATSDLGTGVDEQFF. The CDR3 nucleotides are TGTGCCACCAGTGATTTGGGGACAGGGGTCGATGAGCAGTTCTTC.

V usage is TRBV5-3 and J usage is TRBJ2-2, with 8 nucleotides matching TRBD1. TRBV5-3 is classed as an ORF, of uncertain function. J gave up 4 bases and V 4 bases, and 3 bases lay outside the gene matches. The CDR3 totals 14 residues. CDR3 in amino acids: CARSQTGGTGELFF. The CDR3 region has the DNA TGTGCCAGAAGCCAAACAGGGGGCACCGGGGAGCTGTTTTTT.

The chain links TRBV19 to TRBJ2-1; 12 positions match TRBD1. Germline loops: CDR1 LNHDA, CDR2 SQIVND (reference sequence). The CDR3 has 16 residues. The V segment lost 3 bases and the J segment 7 bases; nucleotides outside the gene matches: 7. The CDR3 sequence: CASSIVGTGGRNEQFF. The CDR3 coding sequence is TGTGCCAGTAGTATTGTCGGGACAGGGGGCAGAAATGAGCAGTTCTTC.

The V and J genes are TRBV28 and TRBJ1-4; perhaps TRBD1 as D (5 bases). The V end was cut by 8 bases, the J end by 7 bases, with 17 bases between. The CDR3 has 14 amino acids. Per germline, CDR1 MDHEN and CDR2 SYDVKM. Here the CDR3 reads CASSIPGDSEKLFF. The CDR3 nucleotides are TGTGCCAGCTCGATCCCCGGCGACAGTGAAAAACTGTTTTTT. The full variable domain, rest sourced from reference TRBV28 and TRBJ1-4, is DVKVTQSSRYLVKRTGEKVFLECVQDMDHENMFWYRQDPGLGLRLIYFSYDVKMKEKGDIPEGYSVSREKKERFSLILESASTNQTSMYLCASSIPGDSEKLFFGSGTQLSVL.

The rearrangement joins TRBV29-1 to TRBJ1-1; the match to TRBD1 covers 10 bases. The length of the CDR3 is 14 residues. Germline V gene sequence: CDR1 SQVTM, CDR2 ANQGSEA. Germline trimming cut 3 bases from V and 5 bases from J; bases unmatched to any gene: 6. Here the CDR3 reads CSVEGDRGSTEAFF. DNA of the CDR3: TGCAGCGTTGAGGGGGACAGGGGATCAACTGAAGCTTTCTTT.

In this sample, this clone turned up once. The V call is TRBV10-1, the J call TRBJ1-5, with TRBD1 matching 8 bases. Germline values: CDR1 WNHNN, CDR2 SYGVQD (reference sequence). Trimming cost V 8 bases and J 5 bases; bases outside gene matches: 5. This CDR3 spans 13 amino acids. This chain's CDR3 is CASAGGLDQPQHF. The CDR3 bases are TGCGCCAGCGCAGGGGGCCTGGATCAGCCCCAGCATTTT.

This chain links TRBV24-1 with TRBJ1-2, with a tentative D call TRBD1 (6 bases). Trimming shortened V by 3 bases and J by 9 bases, and 13 bases separated the two germline ends. The CDR3 is made up of 13 amino acids. CDR1 and CDR2 from the germline V gene are KGHDR and SFDVKD. The CDR3 loop is CATSDIQGGSYTF. As DNA, the CDR3 is TGTGCCACCAGTGATATACAGGGTGGGAGCTACACCTTC.

The DNA of the CDR3 is TGCGCCAGCAGCTTGGCCGTTGGCAGGGTCACAGATACGCAGTATTTT. Amino acids: CASSLAVGRVTDTQYF. The V call is TRBV5-1, the J call TRBJ2-3, with D possibly TRBD1 on 5 matching bases. V gave up 0 bases and J gave up 2 bases, with 13 bases separating them. Germline lookup yields CDR1 SGHRS and CDR2 YFSETQ. The CDR3 loop spans 16 amino acids.

The rearrangement uses TRBV18 and TRBJ2-5; 7 bases map to TRBD2. Germline CDR1 KGHSH, CDR2 LQKENI. This CDR3 spans 14 amino acids. V lost 3 bases to trimming and J lost 4 bases; unmatched junction nucleotides: 5. CDR3 region: CASSPGLIAETQYF. CDR3 coding DNA: TGTGCCAGCTCACCGGGACTAATCGCAGAGACCCAGTACTTC.

The rearrangement links TRBV10-3 to TRBJ1-1, with TRBD1 matching over 8 bases. J was trimmed by 0 bases and V by 8 bases; bases with no gene match: 14. Germline V gene data show CDR1 as ENHRY and CDR2 as SYGVKD. The CDR3 covers 17 residues. The CDR3 DNA is TGTGCCATCGGGGGGGAAGGACAGGGACCGATGAACACTGAAGCTTTCTTT. Amino acids: CAIGGEGQGPMNTEAFF.

V and J are TRBV2 and TRBJ1-3; 8 nucleotides align to TRBD1. V was pared by 7 bases and J by 2 bases, with 7 bases of the junction left unmatched. Germline V gene sequence: CDR1 SNHLY, CDR2 FYNNEI. The CDR3 has 15 residues. The CDR3 protein is CASIQGGFPGNTIYF. For the CDR3, the DNA is TGTGCCAGCATACAGGGGGGGTTCCCTGGAAACACCATATATTTT.

The V and J genes are TRBV7-9 and TRBJ1-2; 7 nucleotides agree with TRBD1. The ends lost 1 base at V and 4 bases at J; junction bases unmatched: 3. This CDR3 is built from 14 residues. The germline V gene has CDR1 SEHNR and CDR2 FQNEAQ (reference sequence). CDR3 in amino acids: CASSLGQGLYGYTF. CDR3 DNA: TGTGCCAGCAGCTTAGGACAGGGCCTCTATGGCTACACCTTC. Supplemented by reference TRBV7-9 and TRBJ1-2, the full variable domain reads DTGVSQNPRHKITKRGQNVTFRCDPISEHNRLYWYRQTLGQGPEFLTYFQNEAQLEKSRLLSDRFSAERPKGSFSTLEIQRTEQGDSAMYLCASSLGQGLYGYTFGSGTRLTVV.

This clone was seen a handful of times. The chain employs TRBV24-1 and TRBJ2-2; 7 nucleotides match TRBD2. This CDR3 comprises 18 residues. Unmatched junction bases numbered 9, after V lost 3 bases and J lost 0 bases. Germline-derived CDR1 and CDR2 are KGHDR and SFDVKD. The CDR3 DNA reads TGTGCCACCAGTGATCCGCCGGGGGAGGGATCGAACACCGGGGAGCTGTTTTTT. Translation: CATSDPPGEGSNTGELFF.